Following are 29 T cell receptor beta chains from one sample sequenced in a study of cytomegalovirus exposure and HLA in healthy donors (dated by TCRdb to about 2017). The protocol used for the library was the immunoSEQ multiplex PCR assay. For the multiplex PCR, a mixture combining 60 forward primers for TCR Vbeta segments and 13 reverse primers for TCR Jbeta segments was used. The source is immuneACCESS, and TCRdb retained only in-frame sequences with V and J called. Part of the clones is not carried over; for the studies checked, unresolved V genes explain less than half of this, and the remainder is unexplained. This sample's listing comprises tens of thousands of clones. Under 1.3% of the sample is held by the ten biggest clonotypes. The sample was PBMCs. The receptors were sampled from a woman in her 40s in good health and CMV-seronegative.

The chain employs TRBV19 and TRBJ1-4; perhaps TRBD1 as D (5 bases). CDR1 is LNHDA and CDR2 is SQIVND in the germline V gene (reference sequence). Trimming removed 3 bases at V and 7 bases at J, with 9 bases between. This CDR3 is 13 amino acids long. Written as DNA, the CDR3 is TGTGCCAGTAGTATTTCGGACACTGAAAAACTGTTTTTT. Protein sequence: CASSISDTEKLFF.

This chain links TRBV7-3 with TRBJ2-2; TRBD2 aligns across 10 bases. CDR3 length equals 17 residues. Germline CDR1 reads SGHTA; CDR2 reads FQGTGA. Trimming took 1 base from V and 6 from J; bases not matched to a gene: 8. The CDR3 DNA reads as TGTGCCAGCAGCTTAAACTCGGGGACTAGCGAAGCCGGGGAGCTGTTTTTT. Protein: CASSLNSGTSEAGELFF.

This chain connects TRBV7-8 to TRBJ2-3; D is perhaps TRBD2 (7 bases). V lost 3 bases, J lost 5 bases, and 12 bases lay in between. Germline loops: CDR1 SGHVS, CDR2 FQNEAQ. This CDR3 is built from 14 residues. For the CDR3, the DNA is TGTGCCAGCAGCTTCGAGAGGGGGGGAGATACGCAGTATTTT. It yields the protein CASSFERGGDTQYF.

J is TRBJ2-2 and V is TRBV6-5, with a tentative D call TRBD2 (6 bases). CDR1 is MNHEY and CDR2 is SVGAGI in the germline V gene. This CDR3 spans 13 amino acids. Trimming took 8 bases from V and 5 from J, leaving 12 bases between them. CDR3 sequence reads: CASVRGTTGELFF. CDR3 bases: TGTGCCAGCGTCCGGGGGACTACCGGGGAGCTGTTTTTT.

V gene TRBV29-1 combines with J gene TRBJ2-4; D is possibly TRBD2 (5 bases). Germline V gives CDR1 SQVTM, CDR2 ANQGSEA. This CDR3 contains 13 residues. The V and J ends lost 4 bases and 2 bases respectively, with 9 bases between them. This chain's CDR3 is CSVVTSPKNIQYF. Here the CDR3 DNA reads TGCAGCGTTGTCACTAGTCCCAAAAACATTCAGTACTTC.

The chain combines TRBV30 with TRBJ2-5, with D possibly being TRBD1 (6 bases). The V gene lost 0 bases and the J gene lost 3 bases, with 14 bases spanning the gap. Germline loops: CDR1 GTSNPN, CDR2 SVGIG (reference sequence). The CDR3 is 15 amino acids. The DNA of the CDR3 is TGTGCCTGGAGTGTTTACGCAGGGGATAAAGAGACCCAGTACTTC. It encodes CAWSVYAGDKETQYF. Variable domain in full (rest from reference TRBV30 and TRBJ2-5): SQTIHQWPATLVQPVGSPLSLECTVEGTSNPNLYWYRQAAGRGLQLLFYSVGIGQISSEVPQNLSASRPQDRQFILSSKKLLLSDSGFYLCAWSVYAGDKETQYFGPGTRLLVL.

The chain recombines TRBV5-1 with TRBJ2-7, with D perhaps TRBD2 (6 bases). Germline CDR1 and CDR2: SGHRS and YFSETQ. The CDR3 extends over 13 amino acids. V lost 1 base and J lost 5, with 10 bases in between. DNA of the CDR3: TGCGCCAGCAGCTTGATGACTAGGAACGAGCAGTACTTC. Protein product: CASSLMTRNEQYF.

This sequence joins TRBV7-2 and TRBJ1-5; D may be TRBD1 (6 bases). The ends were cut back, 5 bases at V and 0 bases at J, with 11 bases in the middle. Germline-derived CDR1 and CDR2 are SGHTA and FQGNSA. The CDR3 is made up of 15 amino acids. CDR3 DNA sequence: TGTGCCAGCAGCGCACAGGGATATAGCAATCAGCCCCAGCATTTT. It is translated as CASSAQGYSNQPQHF.

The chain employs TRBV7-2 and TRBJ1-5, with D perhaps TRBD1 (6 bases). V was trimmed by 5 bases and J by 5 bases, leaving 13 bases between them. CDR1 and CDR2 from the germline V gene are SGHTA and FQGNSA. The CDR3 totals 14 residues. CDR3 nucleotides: TGTGCCAGCAGCCCCCACAGGGAGTATCAGCCCCAGCATTTT. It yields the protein CASSPHREYQPQHF. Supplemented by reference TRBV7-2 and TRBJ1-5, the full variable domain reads GAGVSQSPSNKVTEKGKDVELRCDPISGHTALYWYRQSLGQGLEFLIYFQGNSAPDKSGLPSDRFSAERTGGSVSTLTIQRTQQEDSAVYLCASSPHREYQPQHFGDGTRLSIL.

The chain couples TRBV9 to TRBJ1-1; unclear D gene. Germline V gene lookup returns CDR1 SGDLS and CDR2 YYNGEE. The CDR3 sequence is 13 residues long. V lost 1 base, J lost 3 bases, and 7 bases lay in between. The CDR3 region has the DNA TGTGCCAGCAGCGTATACGGAGACACTGAAGCTTTCTTT. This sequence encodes CASSVYGDTEAFF.

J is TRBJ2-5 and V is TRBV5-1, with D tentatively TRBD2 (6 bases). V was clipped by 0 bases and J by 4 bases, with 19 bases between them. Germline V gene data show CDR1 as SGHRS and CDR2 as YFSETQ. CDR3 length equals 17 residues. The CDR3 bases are TGCGCCAGCAGCTTGGAGGGGATAGCGGTCAAGGGAGAGACCCAGTACTTC. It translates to CASSLEGIAVKGETQYF.

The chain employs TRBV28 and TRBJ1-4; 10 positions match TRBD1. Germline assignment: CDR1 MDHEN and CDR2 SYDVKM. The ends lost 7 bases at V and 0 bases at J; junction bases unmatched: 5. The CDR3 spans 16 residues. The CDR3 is CASTGQGGSTNEKLFF. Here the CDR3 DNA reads TGTGCCAGCACCGGACAGGGGGGATCAACTAATGAAAAACTGTTTTTT. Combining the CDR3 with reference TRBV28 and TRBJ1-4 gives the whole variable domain DVKVTQSSRYLVKRTGEKVFLECVQDMDHENMFWYRQDPGLGLRLIYFSYDVKMKEKGDIPEGYSVSREKKERFSLILESASTNQTSMYLCASTGQGGSTNEKLFFGSGTQLSVL.

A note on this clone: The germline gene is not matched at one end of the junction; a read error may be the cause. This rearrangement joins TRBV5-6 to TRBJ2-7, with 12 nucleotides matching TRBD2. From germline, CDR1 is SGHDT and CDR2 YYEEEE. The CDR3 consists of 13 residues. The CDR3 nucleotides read TGTGCCAGCAGTGTGGCCTTTGGACTAGCGGGACCCTTC. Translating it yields CASSVAFGLAGPF.

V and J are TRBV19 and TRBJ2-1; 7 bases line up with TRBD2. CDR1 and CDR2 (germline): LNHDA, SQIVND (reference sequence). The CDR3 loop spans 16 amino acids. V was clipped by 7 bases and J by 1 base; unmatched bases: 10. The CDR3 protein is CASTQIAGRSYNEQFF. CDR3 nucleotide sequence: TGTGCCAGTACCCAAATAGCGGGCCGTTCCTACAATGAGCAGTTCTTC.

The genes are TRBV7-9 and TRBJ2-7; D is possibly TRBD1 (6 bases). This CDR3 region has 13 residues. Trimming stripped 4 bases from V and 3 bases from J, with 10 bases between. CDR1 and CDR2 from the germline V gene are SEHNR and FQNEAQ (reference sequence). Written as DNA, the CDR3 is TGTGCCAGCAGCTCGACAGGTGACTACGAGCAGTACTTC. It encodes CASSSTGDYEQYF.

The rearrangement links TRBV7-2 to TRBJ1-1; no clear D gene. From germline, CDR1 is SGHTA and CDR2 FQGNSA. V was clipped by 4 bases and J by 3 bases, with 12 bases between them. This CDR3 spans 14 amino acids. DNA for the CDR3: TGTGCCAGCAGCTCCCTGTATAGTGACACTGAAGCTTTCTTT. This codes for CASSSLYSDTEAFF.

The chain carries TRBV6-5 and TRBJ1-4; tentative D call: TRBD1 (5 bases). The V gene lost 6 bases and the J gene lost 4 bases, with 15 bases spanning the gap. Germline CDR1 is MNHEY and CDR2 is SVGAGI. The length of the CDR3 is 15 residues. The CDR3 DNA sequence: TGTGCCAGCAGCCGTGGTGACAGCCTTAATGAAAAACTGTTTTTT. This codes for CASSRGDSLNEKLFF.

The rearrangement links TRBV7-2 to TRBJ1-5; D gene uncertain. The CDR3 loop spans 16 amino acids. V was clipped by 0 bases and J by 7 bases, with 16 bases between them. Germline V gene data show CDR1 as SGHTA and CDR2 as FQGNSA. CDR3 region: CASSLATGSRQQPQHF. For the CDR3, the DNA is TGTGCCAGCAGCTTAGCGACGGGTAGTCGGCAACAGCCCCAGCATTTT.

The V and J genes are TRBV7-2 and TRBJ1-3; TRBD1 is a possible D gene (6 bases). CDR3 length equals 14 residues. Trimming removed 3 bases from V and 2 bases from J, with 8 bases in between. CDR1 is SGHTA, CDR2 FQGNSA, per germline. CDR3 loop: CASSFQGTGNTIYF. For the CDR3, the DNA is TGTGCCAGCAGCTTTCAGGGGACTGGAAACACCATATATTTT. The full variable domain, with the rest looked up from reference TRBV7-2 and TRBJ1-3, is GAGVSQSPSNKVTEKGKDVELRCDPISGHTALYWYRQSLGQGLEFLIYFQGNSAPDKSGLPSDRFSAERTGGSVSTLTIQRTQQEDSAVYLCASSFQGTGNTIYFGEGSWLTVV.

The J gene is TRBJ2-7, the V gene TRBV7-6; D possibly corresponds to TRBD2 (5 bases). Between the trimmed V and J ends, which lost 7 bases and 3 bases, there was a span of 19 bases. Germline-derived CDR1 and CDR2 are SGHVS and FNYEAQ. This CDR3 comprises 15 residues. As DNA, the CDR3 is TGTGCCAGCACCCTGGAGAGCGGACGCAACTACGAGCAGTACTTC. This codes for CASTLESGRNYEQYF.

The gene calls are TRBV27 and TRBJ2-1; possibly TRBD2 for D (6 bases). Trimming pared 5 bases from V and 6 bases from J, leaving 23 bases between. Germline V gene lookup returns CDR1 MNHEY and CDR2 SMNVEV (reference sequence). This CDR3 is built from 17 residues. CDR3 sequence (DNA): TGTGCCAGCAGTCCCACCCGCGGAGCGGGCATCCGCAATGAGCAGTTCTTC. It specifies CASSPTRGAGIRNEQFF.

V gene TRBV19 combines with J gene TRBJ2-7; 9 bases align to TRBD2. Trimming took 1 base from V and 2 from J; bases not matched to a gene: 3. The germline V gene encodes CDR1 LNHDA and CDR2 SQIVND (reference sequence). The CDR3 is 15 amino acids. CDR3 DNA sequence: TGTGCCAGTAGTATAGCTAAGCGGGAGGCCTACGAGCAGTACTTC. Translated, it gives CASSIAKREAYEQYF. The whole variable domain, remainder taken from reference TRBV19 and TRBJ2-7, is DGGITQSPKYLFRKEGQNVTLSCEQNLNHDAMYWYRQDPGQGLRLIYYSQIVNDFQKGDIAEGYSVSREKKESFPLTVTSAQKNPTAFYLCASSIAKREAYEQYFGPGTRLTVT.

This CDR3 is CASSRRLVQETQYF. CDR3 DNA: TGCGCCAGCAGCCGCAGGCTTGTCCAAGAGACCCAGTACTTC. This chain joins TRBV5-1 and TRBJ2-5; D unclear. The CDR3 is 14 amino acids. From germline, CDR1 is SGHRS and CDR2 YFSETQ. Trimming left V 4 bases short and J 1 base short, with 11 bases between. The full variable domain, rest sourced from reference TRBV5-1 and TRBJ2-5, is KAGVTQTPRYLIKTRGQQVTLSCSPISGHRSVSWYQQTPGQGLQFLFEYFSETQRNKGNFPGRFSGRQFSNSRSEMNVSTLELGDSALYLCASSRRLVQETQYFGPGTRLLVL.

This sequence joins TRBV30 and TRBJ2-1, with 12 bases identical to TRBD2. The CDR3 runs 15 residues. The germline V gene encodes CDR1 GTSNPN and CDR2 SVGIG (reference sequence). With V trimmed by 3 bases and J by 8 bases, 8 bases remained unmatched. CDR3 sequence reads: CAWSLLAGGVDEQFF. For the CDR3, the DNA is TGTGCCTGGAGCCTCCTAGCGGGAGGGGTTGATGAGCAGTTCTTC.

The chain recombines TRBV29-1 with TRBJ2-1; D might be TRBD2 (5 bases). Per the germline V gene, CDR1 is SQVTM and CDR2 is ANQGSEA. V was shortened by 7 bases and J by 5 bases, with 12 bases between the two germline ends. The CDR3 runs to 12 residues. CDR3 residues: CSAGRGNNEQFF. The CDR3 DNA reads TGCAGCGCGGGGAGAGGGAACAATGAGCAGTTCTTC.

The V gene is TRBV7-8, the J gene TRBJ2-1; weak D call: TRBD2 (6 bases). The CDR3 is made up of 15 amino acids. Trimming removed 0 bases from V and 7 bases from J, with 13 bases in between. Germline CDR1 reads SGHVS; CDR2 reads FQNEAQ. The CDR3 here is CASSLATGSFNEQFF. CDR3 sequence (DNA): TGTGCCAGCAGCTTAGCCACCGGGAGTTTTAATGAGCAGTTCTTC.

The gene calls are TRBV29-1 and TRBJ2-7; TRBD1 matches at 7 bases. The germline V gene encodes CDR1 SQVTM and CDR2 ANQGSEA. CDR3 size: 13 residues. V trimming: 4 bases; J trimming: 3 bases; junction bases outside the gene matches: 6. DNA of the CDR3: TGCAGCGTTGTCAGTGGACAGGTCTACGAGCAGTACTTC. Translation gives CSVVSGQVYEQYF.

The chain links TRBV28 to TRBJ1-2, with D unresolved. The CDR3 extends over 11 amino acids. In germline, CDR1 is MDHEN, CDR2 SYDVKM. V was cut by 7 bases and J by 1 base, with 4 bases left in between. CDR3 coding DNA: TGTGCCAGCACCAATAACTATGGCTACACCTTC. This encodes CASTNNYGYTF.

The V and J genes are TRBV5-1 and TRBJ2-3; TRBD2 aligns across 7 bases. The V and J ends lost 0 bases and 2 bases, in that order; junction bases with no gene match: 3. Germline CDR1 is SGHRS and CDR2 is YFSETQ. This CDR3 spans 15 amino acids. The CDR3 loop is CASSLGGRATDTQYF. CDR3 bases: TGCGCCAGCAGCTTGGGGGGGAGGGCCACAGATACGCAGTATTTT.